These 4 T cell receptor beta chains share one sample of origin, sequenced in a study of blood T cells in healthy people across ages. Combining a sample-barcoded 5' primer with a J-beta primer mix, a second PCR ran for about 7 to 11 cycles. TCRdb fed the 5' RACE reads into MiXCR, producing one record per CDR3 protein. The table lists around 1,500,000 distinct CDR3 sequences, 28% of them singletons, with 7.7% in the top ten. The sequencing sample was made of blood. The origin of the receptors is a woman aged 30 to 39 in good health.

The DNA of the CDR3 is TGTGCCAGCAGTTTCGCGGGGATCCCTGAAGCTTTCTTT. This codes for CASSFAGIPEAFF. The V call is TRBV12-3 or TRBV12-4, the J call TRBJ1-1; the D is unclear. The CDR3 is made up of 13 amino acids. The V end was cut by 3 bases, the J end by 6 bases, with 11 bases between.

The chain carries TRBV20-1 and TRBJ1-4, with 8 bases that match TRBD1. CDR1 and CDR2 (germline): DFQATT, SNEGSKA (reference sequence). The V gene end was trimmed by 2 bases and the J gene end by 5 bases; junction bases not matched to a gene: 7. This CDR3 region has 15 residues. The CDR3 loop is CSARQTGTGNEKLFF. The DNA of the CDR3 is TGCAGTGCTAGACAAACCGGGACAGGAAATGAAAAACTGTTTTTT.

The chain employs TRBV20-1 and TRBJ1-5; 11 bases map to TRBD1. The CDR3 contains 18 residues. CDR1 is DFQATT, CDR2 SNEGSKA, per germline (reference sequence). Trimming removed 5 bases from V and 2 bases from J; junction bases left unmatched: 14. This CDR3 reads CSALKPGQGEGGNQPQHF. The CDR3 DNA is TGCAGTGCTTTGAAACCGGGACAGGGGGAAGGGGGCAATCAGCCCCAGCATTTT.

The genes are TRBV20-1 and TRBJ2-7; 8 bases map to TRBD2. Trimming removed 6 bases from V and 0 bases from J; junction bases left unmatched: 10. From germline, CDR1 is DFQATT and CDR2 SNEGSKA (reference sequence). The CDR3 loop spans 15 amino acids. The CDR3 bases are TGCAGTGCCCAAAGGGTGAGCGGGAGCTCCTACGAGCAGTACTTC. Amino acid sequence: CSAQRVSGSSYEQYF.